The 18 T cell receptor beta chains in this list originate from one sample, sequenced in a study of T cell changes during pregnancy in multiple sclerosis. Here immunoSEQ multiplex PCR was the method, and the copy in TCRdb shows in-frame clones only, minus some. The data show 58,000 or so clones, 70% to 90% seen once. This material consisted of CD4+ T cells from peripheral blood mononuclear cells, taken in the third trimester of pregnancy. The receptors originated from a female donor with multiple sclerosis, enrolled in a pregnancy study.

The CDR3 DNA is TGTGCCAGTTGTTATCAACCGGAGGGGAACACCATATATTTT. Translating it yields CASCYQPEGNTIYF. The V gene is TRBV19, the J gene TRBJ1-3, with a possible D match to TRBD1 (5 bases). V dropped 8 bases and J dropped 7 bases, with 18 bases sitting between them. CDR1 is LNHDA and CDR2 is SQIVND in the germline V gene (reference sequence). The CDR3 sequence is 14 residues long.

The chain joins TRBV4-2 to TRBJ1-5, with 7 bases identical to TRBD1. V dropped 1 base and J dropped 5; count of bases not matched to a gene: 2. The V gene's germline CDR1 is LGHNA and CDR2 YNFKEQ. The CDR3 has 14 amino acids. Here the CDR3 DNA reads TGTGCCAGCAGCCAAGGGGACAGCTATCAGCCCCAGCATTTT. This encodes CASSQGDSYQPQHF.

This chain connects TRBV7-3 to TRBJ2-3, with D perhaps TRBD2 (6 bases). This CDR3 spans 14 amino acids. The V gene's germline CDR1 is SGHTA and CDR2 FQGTGA. Trimming removed 2 bases at V and 6 bases at J, with 12 bases between. This CDR3 reads CASSLGVRGDTQYF. The CDR3 DNA is TGTGCCAGCAGCTTAGGTGTACGGGGGGATACGCAGTATTTT.

In its sample, this clone was seen once. The V and J genes are TRBV7-2 and TRBJ2-4, with no clear D. This CDR3 spans 13 amino acids. Trimming pared 3 bases from V and 8 bases from J, leaving 11 bases between. CDR1 and CDR2 from the germline V gene are SGHTA and FQGNSA. The CDR3 here is CASSFTSIDIQYF. In nucleotides, the CDR3 is TGTGCCAGCAGCTTTACGTCGATAGACATTCAGTACTTC.

This chain uses TRBV5-8 with TRBJ2-7; a weak D match, TRBD2 (7 bases). Germline lookup yields CDR1 SGHTS and CDR2 YDEGEE. V lost 4 bases and J 5 bases, leaving 16 bases between the germline ends. The CDR3 loop spans 14 amino acids. CDR3 coding DNA: TGTGCCAGCAGCCCCTGGGGGGGGCGGAACGAGCAGTACTTC. Encoded protein: CASSPWGGRNEQYF.

The chain combines TRBV6-1 with TRBJ1-1; a weak D match, TRBD1 (5 bases). Germline V gene lookup returns CDR1 MNHNS and CDR2 SASEGT. Between the trimmed V and J ends, which lost 0 bases and 1 base, there was a span of 21 bases. The CDR3 consists of 19 residues. CDR3 sequence (DNA): TGTGCCAGCAGTGAAGCGCGAAGGGGTGGCTTATGGCGGAACACTGAAGCTTTCTTT. This sequence encodes CASSEARRGGLWRNTEAFF.

This clone was detected only a few times. The rearrangement uses TRBV12-5 and TRBJ2-3, with TRBD2 matching over 7 bases. Germline CDR1 reads LGHNT; CDR2 reads FRNRAP. V gave up 2 bases and J gave up 6 bases; unmatched junction bases: 5. The CDR3 is 14 residues long. CDR3 amino acids: CASGLMTGGDTQYF. The CDR3 DNA is TGTGCTAGTGGTTTGATGACCGGGGGGGATACGCAGTATTTT. The full variable domain, rest sourced from reference TRBV12-5 and TRBJ2-3, is DARVTQTPRHKVTEMGQEVTMRCQPILGHNTVFWYRQTMMQGLELLAYFRNRAPLDDSGMPKDRFSAEMPDATLATLKIQPSEPRDSAVYFCASGLMTGGDTQYFGPGTRLTVL.

This sequence joins TRBV2 and TRBJ2-3; D perhaps matches TRBD2 (5 bases). V gave up 7 bases and J gave up 2 bases, with 13 bases separating them. This CDR3 has 14 amino acids. CDR1 and CDR2 from the germline V gene are SNHLY and FYNNEI. CDR3: CASTEGYFTDTQYF. The CDR3 DNA sequence: TGTGCCAGCACCGAGGGATATTTCACAGATACGCAGTATTTT.

The chain combines TRBV5-1 with TRBJ1-1, with 12 bases lining up with TRBD1. This CDR3 comprises 15 residues. Per the germline V gene, CDR1 is SGHRS and CDR2 is YFSETQ. J lost 3 bases, V lost 3 bases, and 3 bases had no gene match. CDR3 region: CASSWGQGAYTEAFF. The CDR3, as DNA: TGCGCCAGCAGCTGGGGACAGGGGGCTTACACTGAAGCTTTCTTT.

V usage is TRBV7-9 and J usage is TRBJ1-3, with TRBD1 as a possible D gene (5 bases). The CDR3 is 15 residues long. Trimming pared 3 bases from V and 5 bases from J, leaving 14 bases between. Germline CDR1 SEHNR, CDR2 FQNEAQ (reference sequence). The CDR3 here is CASSFHLNRRNTIYF. The CDR3 DNA is TGTGCCAGCAGCTTTCACCTAAACAGGAGAAACACCATATATTTT.

The chain uses TRBV19 and TRBJ1-1; D is uncertain. This CDR3 is 15 amino acids long. The V gene's germline CDR1 is LNHDA and CDR2 SQIVND (reference sequence). V was clipped by 7 bases and J by 1 base, with 16 bases between them. The CDR3 sequence is CASMPSWWSNTEAFF. CDR3 in DNA: TGTGCCAGTATGCCGAGCTGGTGGTCGAACACTGAAGCTTTCTTT.

The chain joins TRBV2 to TRBJ1-1; weak D call: TRBD1 (5 bases). The ends were cut back, 10 bases at V and 0 bases at J, with 18 bases in the middle. The germline gives CDR1 SNHLY, CDR2 FYNNEI. The CDR3 has 15 residues. The CDR3 coding sequence is TGTGCCACCCTCTGGGGCCGCGGGATGAACACTGAAGCTTTCTTT. Amino acids: CATLWGRGMNTEAFF.

Only one count was recorded for this clone. The gene calls are TRBV27 and TRBJ2-5; D gene unclear. Germline V gene lookup returns CDR1 MNHEY and CDR2 SMNVEV (reference sequence). V lost 3 bases and J lost 1, with 6 bases in between. The CDR3 totals 13 residues. CDR3 coding DNA: TGTGCCAGCAGTTTGTCCAGCCAAGAGACCCAGTACTTC. Encoded protein: CASSLSSQETQYF.

V usage is TRBV7-9 and J usage is TRBJ2-1; TRBD1 aligns across 8 bases. The CDR3 is 15 amino acids. J gave up 6 bases and V 5 bases, and 9 bases lay outside the gene matches. CDR1 and CDR2 from the germline V gene are SEHNR and FQNEAQ (reference sequence). CDR3 in amino acids: CASSPQGALANEQFF. The CDR3 DNA is TGTGCCAGCAGCCCCCAGGGGGCCCTCGCCAATGAGCAGTTCTTC. The whole variable domain, filled in from reference TRBV7-9 and TRBJ2-1, reads DTGVSQNPRHKITKRGQNVTFRCDPISEHNRLYWYRQTLGQGPEFLTYFQNEAQLEKSRLLSDRFSAERPKGSFSTLEIQRTEQGDSAMYLCASSPQGALANEQFFGPGTRLTVL.

The chain joins TRBV27 to TRBJ2-7; possible D gene TRBD2, 5 bases. Per the germline V gene, CDR1 is MNHEY and CDR2 is SMNVEV (reference sequence). Trimming cost V 7 bases and J 6 bases, with 22 bases left between them. The CDR3 contains 15 residues. This CDR3 reads CASTIGSQRSGEQYF. In nucleotides, the CDR3 is TGTGCCAGCACCATTGGGAGCCAGAGGTCGGGCGAGCAGTACTTC.

This clone has just one count. This chain links TRBV27 with TRBJ1-1; D uncertain. The CDR3 consists of 15 residues. Trimming left V 4 bases short and J 6 bases short, with 18 bases between. Germline-derived CDR1 and CDR2 are MNHEY and SMNVEV (reference sequence). CDR3 amino acids: CASSSILRGSSEAFF. Here the CDR3 DNA reads TGTGCCAGCAGTTCAATACTACGGGGATCATCTGAAGCTTTCTTT.

The chain's CDR3 is CASSRLSGYGYTF. CDR3 coding DNA: TGTGCCAGCTCACGCCTAAGCGGGTATGGCTACACCTTC. The chain combines TRBV18 with TRBJ1-2; the D is unclear. Deletions cut 4 bases from V and 5 bases from J, with 11 bases between. The CDR3 is made up of 13 amino acids. Germline V gene lookup returns CDR1 KGHSH and CDR2 LQKENI.

This clone has just one count. The V and J genes are TRBV4-3 and TRBJ1-2; D gene unclear. This CDR3 is built from 13 residues. The germline V and J ends were trimmed by 0 bases and 4 bases, with 6 bases remaining between them. The germline CDR1 and CDR2 sequences are LGHNA and YSLEER. CDR3 in DNA: TGCGCCAGCAGCCAAGATGTCAGCTATGGCTACACCTTC. Translating gives CASSQDVSYGYTF.